This T cell receptor beta chain was sequenced for a study of T cell responses to AZD1222 COVID-19 vaccine. The CDR3 has 12 residues. The data were produced by immunoSEQ multiplex PCR, yet TCRdb's version contains in-frame clones alone and is incomplete. The sample holds roughly 200,000 clones, less than 95% seen once. The study's findings and limits: Donors skewed white British and female; clonal diversity was possibly underestimated. The study reported that nearly half of spike-specific TCRs target unmutated variant regions.

As to this clone: Its antigen is as yet unknown.

The source of this sequence is an adult who received the MenACWY meningococcal vaccine as a control. Sequencing used peripheral blood, obtained 28 days after the second dose of the MenACWY control vaccine. This rearrangement joins TRBV21-1 to TRBJ1-5. TRBV21-1 is deemed a pseudogene. The CDR3 region has the DNA TGTGCCACAAGGCTCCCTAATCAGCCCCAGCATTTT. This sequence encodes CATRLPNQPQHF.